This entry lists 29 T cell receptor beta chains sequenced from one sample in a study of cytomegalovirus exposure and HLA in healthy donors. PCR involved 60 Vbeta and 13 Jbeta primers. Assay: immunoSEQ multiplex PCR; the TCRdb copy retains only in-frame clones and omits some. The sample lists about 160,000 clones, approximately 77% seen once, with around 2.6% in the top ten. Material for sequencing was PBMCs. The origin of the receptors is a female donor in good health and CMV-seronegative.

This chain uses TRBV29-1 with TRBJ2-2; TRBD2 might be the D (5 bases). CDR3 size: 15 residues. The germline CDR1 and CDR2 sequences are SQVTM and ANQGSEA. The V and J ends lost 0 bases and 1 base respectively, with 9 bases between them. In DNA form, the CDR3 reads TGCAGCGTTGAAGAGGTGGGAGTGAACACCGGGGAGCTGTTTTTT. Amino acid sequence: CSVEEVGVNTGELFF.

The chain has TRBV19 and TRBJ2-3; D not certain. The CDR3 is 12 amino acids. CDR1 LNHDA and CDR2 SQIVND come from the germline V gene (reference sequence). The V end was cut by 5 bases, the J end by 6 bases, with 9 bases between. DNA of the CDR3: TGTGCCAGTAGTGCCCTCGGGGATACGCAGTATTTT. It is translated as CASSALGDTQYF.

This clone was observed once. CDR3 region: CSIRTGGEETQYF. The CDR3 DNA sequence: TGCAGCATCCGGACGGGGGGTGAGGAGACCCAGTACTTC. V usage is TRBV29-1 and J usage is TRBJ2-5, with TRBD2 identical over 7 bases. V lost 8 bases to trimming and J lost 5 bases; unmatched junction nucleotides: 11. CDR1 is SQVTM and CDR2 is ANQGSEA in the germline V gene. CDR3 length: 13 residues.

J is TRBJ1-6 and V is TRBV18, with a weak D call TRBD1 (6 bases). Germline V CDR1 and CDR2: KGHSH, LQKENI. The length of the CDR3 is 13 residues. V dropped 8 bases and J dropped 9 bases, with 14 bases sitting between them. Written as DNA, the CDR3 is TGTGCCAGCCACCAGGGGATTGGTTCACCCCTCCACTTT. Protein product: CASHQGIGSPLHF.

The genes are TRBV7-9 and TRBJ2-5; possible D gene TRBD1, 6 bases. The last part of the DNA fits TRBJ2-7 better; the J call may be wrong. Germline values: CDR1 SEHNR, CDR2 FQNEAQ (reference sequence). This CDR3 is built from 14 residues. CDR3 in amino acids: CASSLVQGPYEQYF. The DNA of the CDR3 is TGTGCCAGCAGCTTAGTACAGGGTCCCTACGAGCAGTACTTC.

The rearrangement uses TRBV6-1 and TRBJ1-1; TRBD1 matches at 7 bases. V was pared by 5 bases and J by 3 bases, with 6 bases of the junction left unmatched. CDR1 and CDR2 from the germline V gene are MNHNS and SASEGT. The CDR3 runs to 14 residues. CDR3 DNA: TGTGCCAGCAGTTTGACAGGGTCGGACACTGAAGCTTTCTTT. It encodes CASSLTGSDTEAFF.

The rearrangement uses TRBV15 and TRBJ2-7; tentative D call: TRBD1 (6 bases). V was clipped by 3 bases and J by 6 bases, with 9 bases between them. Germline V gene sequence: CDR1 LNHNV, CDR2 YYDKDF (reference sequence). The CDR3 runs 12 residues. In DNA form, the CDR3 reads TGTGCCACCAGCAGCGCAGGGGTCGAGCAGTACTTC. It specifies CATSSAGVEQYF.

V usage is TRBV7-2 and J usage is TRBJ2-1, with D perhaps TRBD2 (6 bases). The CDR3 is 16 amino acids. V was shortened by 6 bases and J by 3 bases, with 18 bases between the two germline ends. CDR1 is SGHTA and CDR2 is FQGNSA in the germline V gene. The CDR3 sequence: CASSPTGLLNYNEQFF. CDR3 DNA: TGTGCCAGCAGTCCGACTGGACTACTCAACTACAATGAGCAGTTCTTC.

Concerning this clone: Other DNA variants within this sample encode the same CDR3. The chain combines TRBV7-8 with TRBJ1-1; D is unresolved. Per the germline V gene, CDR1 is SGHVS and CDR2 is FQNEAQ. The CDR3 is 12 residues long. The V end lost 5 bases, the J end lost 2 bases, and 6 bases lay between the germline ends. The CDR3 coding sequence is TGTGCCAGCAGCCGGGGAAACACTGAAGCTTTCTTT. This encodes CASSRGNTEAFF.

This clone has just a few counts. The J gene is TRBJ2-3, the V gene TRBV6-6; 9 nucleotides match TRBD2. CDR3 length: 15 amino acids. V shed 4 bases, J shed 4 bases, and the junction held 6 bases outside the gene matches. Looked up from germline, CDR1 is MNHNY and CDR2 is SVGAGI (reference sequence). The CDR3 is CASSSSGTSPDTQYF. Here the CDR3 DNA reads TGTGCCAGCAGTTCCTCCGGGACTAGCCCAGATACGCAGTATTTT.

V is TRBV13 and J is TRBJ2-7; 9 positions agree with TRBD2. Germline CDR1 is PRHDT and CDR2 is FYEKMQ (reference sequence). Unmatched junction bases numbered 8, after V lost 4 bases and J lost 1 base. This CDR3 comprises 16 residues. CDR3 amino acids: CASSSPGLATSYEQYF. CDR3 DNA: TGTGCCAGCAGCTCACCAGGACTAGCGACGTCCTACGAGCAGTACTTC. Based on the CDR3 plus reference TRBV13 and TRBJ2-7, the full variable domain is AAGVIQSPRHLIKEKRETATLKCYPIPRHDTVYWYQQGPGQDPQFLISFYEKMQSDKGSIPDRFSAQQFSDYHSELNMSSLELGDSALYFCASSSPGLATSYEQYFGPGTRLTVT.

V usage is TRBV18 and J usage is TRBJ1-2; TRBD1 matches 9 bases. V dropped 3 bases and J dropped 8; count of bases not matched to a gene: 13. CDR1 and CDR2 (germline): KGHSH, LQKENI. This CDR3 spans 16 amino acids. The CDR3 DNA reads as TGTGCCAGCTCACCCCGGACAGGGGAGGTACCGGGAGGCTACACCTTC. Its protein is CASSPRTGEVPGGYTF. Full variable domain (rest looked up from reference TRBV18 and TRBJ1-2): NAGVMQNPRHLVRRRGQEARLRCSPMKGHSHVYWYRQLPEEGLKFMVYLQKENIIDESGMPKERFSAEFPKEGPSILRIQQVVRGDSAAYFCASSPRTGEVPGGYTFGSGTRLTVV.

V gene TRBV30 combines with J gene TRBJ2-5; tentative D call: TRBD1 (5 bases). The ends were cut back, 0 bases at V and 3 bases at J, with 11 bases in the middle. Germline V gene data show CDR1 as GTSNPN and CDR2 as SVGIG (reference sequence). The CDR3 covers 14 residues. The CDR3, as DNA: TGTGCCTGGAGTGTACTGGCAGGGAAAGAGACCCAGTACTTC. It specifies CAWSVLAGKETQYF.

The sample holds one count of this clone. The chain carries TRBV10-3 and TRBJ2-5, with 10 positions matching TRBD2. The CDR3 has 15 amino acids. V was clipped by 6 bases and J by 4 bases; unmatched bases: 8. The germline V gene encodes CDR1 ENHRY and CDR2 SYGVKD. In DNA form, the CDR3 reads TGTGCCATCAGCAGGAGCGGGGGGGCCCGAGAGACCCAGTACTTC. Amino acid sequence: CAISRSGGARETQYF.

The chain combines TRBV4-3 with TRBJ2-4; 8 nucleotides agree with TRBD2. The V and J ends lost 4 bases and 2 bases, in that order; junction bases with no gene match: 16. This CDR3 has 19 residues. CDR1 LGHNA and CDR2 YSLEER come from the germline V gene. The chain's CDR3 is CASSPKVEAGAGTKNIQYF. CDR3 bases: TGCGCCAGCAGCCCCAAGGTAGAAGCGGGAGCGGGGACCAAAAACATTCAGTACTTC.

This clone was detected only a few times. This chain joins TRBV6-6 and TRBJ1-1; TRBD1 aligns across 8 bases. V lost 6 bases, J lost 1 base, and 7 bases stayed unmatched. This CDR3 comprises 15 residues. Germline lookup yields CDR1 MNHNY and CDR2 SVGAGI (reference sequence). CDR3 bases: TGTGCCAGCAGCCGGACAGGGCGGTGGAACACTGAAGCTTTCTTT. This gives the protein CASSRTGRWNTEAFF.

The table lists this clone with a count of one. The V gene is TRBV7-2, the J gene TRBJ2-7; 8 nucleotides align to TRBD2. The CDR3 loop spans 16 amino acids. Germline V gene sequence: CDR1 SGHTA, CDR2 FQGNSA. The V segment lost 0 bases and the J segment 7 bases; nucleotides outside the gene matches: 11. In DNA, the CDR3 is TGTGCCAGCAGCTTAGCGGGAGGACTAGCAAACCCTGAGCAGTACTTC. Its translation: CASSLAGGLANPEQYF.

The chain couples TRBV5-8 to TRBJ2-1; 9 bases align to TRBD1. Germline V gives CDR1 SGHTS, CDR2 YDEGEE. V was clipped by 10 bases and J by 7 bases; unmatched bases: 6. The CDR3 has 12 amino acids. The DNA for the CDR3 is TGTGCCCCTGGGACAGGGTTAAATGAGCAGTTCTTC. Translated, it gives CAPGTGLNEQFF.

The V call is TRBV27, the J call TRBJ2-7; perhaps TRBD2 as D (6 bases). Germline values: CDR1 MNHEY, CDR2 SMNVEV (reference sequence). V was clipped by 5 bases and J by 6 bases, with 17 bases between them. The length of the CDR3 is 14 residues. The CDR3 DNA reads as TGTGCCAGCAGTGGAGGTCCTGAGGGAGGCGAGCAGTACTTC. Protein: CASSGGPEGGEQYF.

The chain uses TRBV2 and TRBJ1-1, with TRBD1 matching over 8 bases. Germline V gives CDR1 SNHLY, CDR2 FYNNEI. The CDR3 contains 14 residues. Trimming took 6 bases from V and 6 from J; bases not matched to a gene: 9. CDR3 bases: TGTGCCAGCAGCCGGAGGGGACAGGCTCCTGAAGCTTTCTTT. Translation: CASSRRGQAPEAFF.

The CDR3 region is CAWSPTGGNQPQHF. The CDR3 DNA is TGTGCCTGGAGTCCAACAGGGGGCAATCAGCCCCAGCATTTT. J is TRBJ1-5 and V is TRBV30; 7 bases are a match to TRBD1. V lost 2 bases, J lost 2 bases, and 3 bases stayed unmatched. This CDR3 has 14 residues. The germline V gene has CDR1 GTSNPN and CDR2 SVGIG (reference sequence).

CDR3 sequence (DNA): TGCGCCAGCAGCCAAGATCGCAGGGGGCGCTTAGATACGCAGTATTTT. Protein: CASSQDRRGRLDTQYF. The V and J genes are TRBV4-3 and TRBJ2-3, with TRBD1 identical over 8 bases. V was pared by 0 bases and J by 5 bases, with 7 bases of the junction left unmatched. Germline values: CDR1 LGHNA, CDR2 YSLEER. This CDR3 has 16 residues.

V gene TRBV7-9 combines with J gene TRBJ1-2; no firm D call. The germline gives CDR1 SEHNR, CDR2 FQNEAQ (reference sequence). The length of the CDR3 is 13 residues. V shed 3 bases and J shed 3 bases, with 8 bases lying between them. The CDR3 DNA reads TGTGCCAGCAGCTTCGCTAGCCACTATGGCTACACCTTC. Translated, it gives CASSFASHYGYTF.

The rearrangement uses TRBV19 and TRBJ2-7, with 9 bases fitting TRBD1. The CDR3 length is 14 residues. V dropped 1 base and J dropped 3; count of bases not matched to a gene: 1. CDR1 and CDR2 (germline): LNHDA, SQIVND (reference sequence). In DNA, the CDR3 is TGTGCCAGTAGTATAGGGGGACAGGGCTACGAGCAGTACTTC. This gives the protein CASSIGGQGYEQYF.

The DNA for the CDR3 is TGCGCCAGCAGCCAAGATCGAGAGGGTTCTGGGGCCAACGTCCTGACTTTC. Translating it yields CASSQDREGSGANVLTF. The chain is built from TRBV4-1 and TRBJ2-6; D possibly corresponds to TRBD2 (5 bases). Germline V gene data show CDR1 as MGHRA and CDR2 as YSYEKL. With 0 bases removed from V and 1 base from J, the gap between germline ends came to 10 bases. The CDR3 has 17 amino acids.

The CDR3 region has the DNA TGTGCCAGCAGCGGACAGGGGGTAAACATTCAGTACTTC. The encoded protein is CASSGQGVNIQYF. The chain links TRBV7-2 to TRBJ2-4; 10 bases line up with TRBD1. The ends lost 5 bases at V and 6 bases at J; junction bases unmatched: 1. This CDR3 is built from 13 residues. Germline V gene lookup returns CDR1 SGHTA and CDR2 FQGNSA.

This clone was counted a few times. The chain is built from TRBV25-1 and TRBJ2-2; the D gene is possibly TRBD1 (5 bases). Trimming left V 5 bases short and J 3 bases short, with 13 bases between. This CDR3 has 15 residues. Germline V lookup: CDR1 MGHDK, CDR2 SYGVNS. CDR3 sequence reads: CASSRGSADTGELFF. The CDR3 DNA reads TGTGCCAGCAGTAGGGGCTCGGCGGACACCGGGGAGCTGTTTTTT.

This chain links TRBV10-1 with TRBJ2-7; TRBD2 matches 7 bases. The CDR3 runs 14 residues. Germline CDR1 WNHNN, CDR2 SYGVQD (reference sequence). Here the CDR3 DNA reads TGCCCTAGAAAACGGCTAGCGGCCGCCTACGAGCAGTACTTC. Translating it yields CPRKRLAAAYEQYF.

This rearrangement joins TRBV14 to TRBJ2-3; TRBD1 matches 8 bases. Germline CDR1 and CDR2: SGHDN and FVKESK. Unmatched junction bases numbered 1, after V lost 5 bases and J lost 6 bases. The CDR3 sequence is 12 residues long. The CDR3 loop is CASSAGGDTQYF. The DNA for the CDR3 is TGTGCCAGCAGCGCAGGGGGCGATACGCAGTATTTT.